This T cell receptor (beta chain) was sequenced during a study of CD4+ T cells in melanoma. Sequencing was performed with immunoSEQ multiplex PCR; in TCRdb, only in-frame clones are kept and a portion is missing. The sample includes about 21,000 clones, more than 65% of them seen just once. The origin of this receptor is a human donor with melanoma. The specimen sequenced was cells from a culture (not recorded whether cultured in vitro).

The CDR3 sequence is CALELAGGPPQETQYF. The CDR3 DNA is TGTGCCTTAGAACTAGCGGGGGGCCCCCCCCAAGAGACCCAGTACTTC. The chain has TRBV30 and TRBJ2-5, with TRBD2 identical over 12 bases. Trimming at V came to 7 bases and at J to 1 base, leaving 10 bases not matched to a gene. CDR3 length: 16 amino acids. Germline V gene data show CDR1 as GTSNPN and CDR2 as SVGIG (reference sequence). Full variable domain (rest looked up from reference TRBV30 and TRBJ2-5): SQTIHQWPATLVQPVGSPLSLECTVEGTSNPNLYWYRQAAGRGLQLLFYSVGIGQISSEVPQNLSASRPQDRQFILSSKKLLLSDSGFYLCALELAGGPPQETQYFGPGTRLLVL.